These 2 T cell receptor beta chains share one sample of origin, sequenced in a study of blood T cell repertoires in COVID-19. Method: immunoSEQ multiplex PCR; TCRdb's copy keeps in-frame clones and lacks some. The table has 150,000 to 200,000 clones, 81% seen once. Sequenced sample: peripheral blood. These receptors all come from a woman older than 75 with COVID-19, enrolled during active disease.

This rearrangement joins TRBV12-3 or TRBV12-4 to TRBJ2-1; 7 bases line up with TRBD1. The CDR3 is 13 amino acids. The trim removed 5 bases at V and 4 bases at J, leaving 2 bases unmatched. The chain's CDR3 is CASSHRGYNEQFF. The CDR3 region has the DNA TGTGCCAGCAGTCACAGGGGTTACAATGAGCAGTTCTTC.

A few counts support this clone. The chain combines TRBV19 with TRBJ2-2, with 12 bases identical to TRBD2. Germline assignment: CDR1 LNHDA and CDR2 SQIVND (reference sequence). The CDR3 length is 20 residues. Unmatched junction bases numbered 13, after V lost 1 base and J lost 4 bases. The CDR3 DNA reads as TGTGCCAGTAGTATAGGGGGTAGGAGACTAGCGGGAGTCGGCACCGGGGAGCTGTTTTTT. This sequence encodes CASSIGGRRLAGVGTGELFF.